The present TCR beta chain was sequenced within a study of T cells in localized non-small cell lung cancer. Study-wide results and limits: A median of about 54 of the top 100 tumor clones appeared in adjacent lung, which was paired and uninvolved. Sequencing was limited to one tumor region, leaving the possibility of heterogeneity open. Clonality peaked in uninvolved adjacent lung rather than tumor. Patients showing higher blood T cell density tended to see longer overall survival.

Sequencing was performed with immunoSEQ multiplex PCR; in TCRdb, only in-frame clones are kept and a portion is missing. The sample consists of over 3,500 clones, about 25% of them appearing once. The CDR3 loop spans 15 amino acids. The J segment lost 2 bases and the V segment lost 7 bases, leaving 2 bases of the junction unmatched. In germline, CDR1 is WSHSY, CDR2 SAAADI. Concerning this clone: Its antigen is unknown.

V gene TRBV10-2 combines with J gene TRBJ2-7; 16 bases agree with TRBD2. This sequence was found in a woman aged 40 to 75 with stage I lung adenocarcinoma. The sample was lung tumor tissue, taken before any cancer treatment. The DNA for the CDR3 is TGCGCCAGCAAAGGGACTAGCGGGAGGGCCTACGAGCAGTACTTC. It yields the protein CASKGTSGRAYEQYF.